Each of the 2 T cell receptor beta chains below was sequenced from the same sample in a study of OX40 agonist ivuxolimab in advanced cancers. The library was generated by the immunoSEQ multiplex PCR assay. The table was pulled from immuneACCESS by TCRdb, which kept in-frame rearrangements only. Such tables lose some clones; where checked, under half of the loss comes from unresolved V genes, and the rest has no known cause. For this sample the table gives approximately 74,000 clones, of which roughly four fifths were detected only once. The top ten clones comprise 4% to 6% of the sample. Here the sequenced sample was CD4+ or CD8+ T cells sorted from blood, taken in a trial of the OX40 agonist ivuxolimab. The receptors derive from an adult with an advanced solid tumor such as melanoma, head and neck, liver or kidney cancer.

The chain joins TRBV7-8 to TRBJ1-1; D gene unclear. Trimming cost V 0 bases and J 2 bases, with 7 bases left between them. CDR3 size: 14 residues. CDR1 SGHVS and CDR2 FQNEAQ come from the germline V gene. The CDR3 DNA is TGTGCCAGCAGCTTAGCGGCGATCAACACTGAAGCTTTCTTT. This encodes CASSLAAINTEAFF.

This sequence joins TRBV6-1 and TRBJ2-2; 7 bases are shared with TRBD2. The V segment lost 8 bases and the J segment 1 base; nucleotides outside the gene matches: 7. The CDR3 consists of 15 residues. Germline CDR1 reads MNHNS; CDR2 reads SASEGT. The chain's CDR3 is CASRLSGMNTGELFF. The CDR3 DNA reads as TGTGCCAGCCGTCTCAGCGGGATGAACACCGGGGAGCTGTTTTTT.